Below, 10 T cell receptor beta chains from the same sample are listed, as sequenced in a study of response to subunit inactivated influenza vaccine. A single record per CDR3 protein comes from TCRdb applying MiXCR to the RT-PCR reads. Of 500,000 to 550,000 distinct CDR3 sequences listed, around 8% were seen once; the top ten hold 10% to 15%. Specimen: PBMCs from blood, collected less than 30 months after vaccination. The receptor source for this set is a man between 50 and 75 years old who received an inactivated influenza vaccine.

This clonotype was recorded at least ten times. The gene calls are TRBV12-3 or TRBV12-4 and TRBJ2-1; TRBD2 aligns across 11 bases. V lost 6 bases to trimming and J lost 13 bases; unmatched junction nucleotides: 8. The CDR3 is made up of 13 amino acids. The CDR3 DNA follows: TGTGCCAGCAGAGTTATAGCGGGAGGGGGTCAGTTCTTC. Protein sequence: CASRVIAGGGQFF.

V is TRBV28 and J is TRBJ2-2; perhaps D is TRBD1 or TRBD2 (6 bases each). The germline gives CDR1 MDHEN, CDR2 SYDVKM. V was pared by 6 bases and J by 0 bases, with 14 bases between. The CDR3 totals 16 residues. The CDR3 protein is CASSRRGGSNTGELFF. The DNA for the CDR3 is TGTGCCAGCAGCCGACGAGGGGGGTCGAACACCGGGGAGCTGTTTTTT.

The genes are TRBV7-2 and TRBJ2-5; 11 bases fit TRBD1. V trimming: 4 bases; J trimming: 2 bases; junction bases outside the gene matches: 3. In germline, CDR1 is SGHTA, CDR2 FQGNSA. The CDR3 length is 15 residues. The CDR3 DNA is TGTGCCAGCAGCTCCGGGACAGGGGGACAAGAGACCCAGTACTTC. It codes for CASSSGTGGQETQYF.

This chain uses TRBV6-1 with TRBJ2-1; 10 bases map to TRBD2. Germline-derived CDR1 and CDR2 are MNHNS and SASEGT. The CDR3 is made up of 15 amino acids. V dropped 2 bases and J dropped 6; count of bases not matched to a gene: 4. CDR3 nucleotides: TGTGCCAGCAGTGAAATGGTAGCGGGGGGCAATGAGCAGTTCTTC. Protein sequence: CASSEMVAGGNEQFF.

This clonotype was recorded at least ten times. The chain is built from TRBV3-1 and TRBJ1-1; D unclear. V lost 1 base and J lost 3, with 9 bases in between. Germline V gives CDR1 LGHDT, CDR2 YNNKEL (reference sequence). The CDR3 runs 14 residues. The CDR3 is CASSQVGSDTEAFF. CDR3 in DNA: TGTGCCAGCAGCCAAGTTGGGTCGGACACTGAAGCTTTCTTT.

This clonotype has ten or more counts. This chain connects TRBV7-2 to TRBJ1-5, with 7 bases matching TRBD1. The CDR3 sequence is 15 residues long. The germline CDR1 and CDR2 sequences are SGHTA and FQGNSA. Trimming cost V 4 bases and J 2 bases; bases outside gene matches: 5. In DNA form, the CDR3 reads TGTGCCAGCAGCTCACAGGGGCTAGGCAATCAGCCCCAGCATTTT. Amino acid sequence: CASSSQGLGNQPQHF.

This clonotype came up a few times. The rearrangement joins TRBV20-1 to TRBJ2-7; 7 bases fit TRBD2. Trimming cost V 4 bases and J 5 bases; bases outside gene matches: 5. Germline lookup yields CDR1 DFQATT and CDR2 SNEGSKA (reference sequence). The CDR3 loop spans 12 amino acids. For the CDR3, the DNA is TGCAGTGCTACCGTTGGGAGGGACGAGCAGTACTTC. It yields the protein CSATVGRDEQYF.

This clonotype showed up just a few times. The CDR3 here is CASSLDSGSGYQPQHF. The CDR3 DNA reads as TGTGCCAGCAGCTTAGATTCAGGGTCTGGGTATCAGCCCCAGCATTTT. The chain has TRBV7-2 and TRBJ1-5, with a weak D call TRBD1 (5 bases). Per the germline V gene, CDR1 is SGHTA and CDR2 is FQGNSA. The CDR3 has 16 residues. The germline V and J ends were trimmed by 1 base and 5 bases, with 15 bases remaining between them.

The chain is built from TRBV28 and TRBJ1-1; weak D call: TRBD1 (6 bases). Per the germline V gene, CDR1 is MDHEN and CDR2 is SYDVKM. V was trimmed by 10 bases and J by 6 bases, leaving 18 bases between them. This CDR3 has 13 residues. The CDR3, as DNA: TGTGCCATAACGTCGGGGGCTGGGGCTGAAGCTTTCTTT. As protein: CAITSGAGAEAFF. The full variable domain, with the rest looked up from reference TRBV28 and TRBJ1-1, is DVKVTQSSRYLVKRTGEKVFLECVQDMDHENMFWYRQDPGLGLRLIYFSYDVKMKEKGDIPEGYSVSREKKERFSLILESASTNQTSMYLCAITSGAGAEAFFGQGTRLTVV.

This clonotype was seen at least ten times. The chain employs TRBV20-1 and TRBJ1-5; 11 bases are a match to TRBD1. Germline V gene data show CDR1 as DFQATT and CDR2 as SNEGSKA (reference sequence). Unmatched junction bases numbered 13, after V lost 4 bases and J lost 2 bases. The CDR3 is 18 amino acids. The CDR3 nucleotides read TGCAGTGCTATATCCCGGGACAGGGGGATGAGGGGCAATCAGCCCCAGCATTTT. Protein: CSAISRDRGMRGNQPQHF.